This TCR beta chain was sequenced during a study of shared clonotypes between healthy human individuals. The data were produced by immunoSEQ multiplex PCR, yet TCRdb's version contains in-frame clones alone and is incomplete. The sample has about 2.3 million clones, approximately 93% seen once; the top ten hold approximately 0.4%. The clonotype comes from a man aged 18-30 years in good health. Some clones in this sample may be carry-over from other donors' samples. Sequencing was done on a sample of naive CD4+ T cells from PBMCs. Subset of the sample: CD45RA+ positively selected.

The CDR3 nucleotides are TGTGCCAGCACTCCGGGGGGAGGGGAGACCGGGGAGCTGTTTTTT. Protein: CASTPGGGETGELFF. V usage is TRBV25-1 and J usage is TRBJ2-2; 7 bases map to TRBD2. Per the germline V gene, CDR1 is MGHDK and CDR2 is SYGVNS. The CDR3 contains 15 residues. J gave up 5 bases and V 7 bases, and 10 bases lay outside the gene matches.